This T cell receptor (beta chain) was sequenced in a study of blood T cells in healthy people across ages. Study-wide points: Donor CMV status was unknown, possibly confounding expanded clonotype changes.

Per the germline V gene, CDR1 is MNHNS and CDR2 is SASEGT. CDR3 length: 18 amino acids. The ends lost 6 bases at V and 4 bases at J; junction bases unmatched: 11. This clonotype was counted a single time. What it binds is unknown. A second PCR, run for roughly 7 to 12 cycles, used a sample-barcoded 5' primer plus a J-beta primer mix. Every molecule of cDNA carried a tag from a template-switch adaptor with 12 random nucleotides. TCRdb re-analysed the 5' RACE reads in MiXCR, keeping a single row per CDR3 protein. The table includes 1.5 million to 1.9 million distinct CDR3 sequences, 35% to 45% detected once.

The receptor was isolated from a woman aged 18 to 35 in good health. Sequencing was done on a sample of blood. The chain uses TRBV6-1 and TRBJ2-2; 13 nucleotides align to TRBD2. CDR3 DNA sequence: TGTGCCAGCAGGAAACCGAGACTAGCGGGGGGTTTCACCGGGGAGCTGTTTTTT. It encodes CASRKPRLAGGFTGELFF.